This T cell receptor beta chain was sequenced in a study of CD8+ T cells in alopecia areata. Extracted RNA was reverse transcribed, and the resulting cDNA served as sequencing template. Method: immunoSEQ multiplex PCR; TCRdb's copy keeps in-frame clones and lacks some. The sample holds some 20,000 clones, roughly 62% seen once. CD25+CD127- cells were sorted from CD4+ cells in about 5 patients. Losses at the gene ends were 5 bases for V and 6 bases for J; bases not matched to a gene: 4. The CDR3 runs 12 residues. Germline values: CDR1 SGHTA, CDR2 FQGTGA. V is TRBV7-3 and J is TRBJ2-7; 7 nucleotides agree with TRBD2. This TCR was recovered from a human donor with alopecia areata. The specimen was CD4+ Tregs sorted from blood. The CDR3: CASSTPGGEQYF. The CDR3 DNA follows: TGTGCCAGCAGCACCCCGGGAGGCGAGCAGTACTTC.